Listed below are T cell receptor beta chains from one sample, sequenced in a study of blood T cell repertoires in COVID-19. Generated by immunoSEQ multiplex PCR, the TCRdb table keeps only in-frame clones and is missing some. The sample gives about 120,000 clones, about 89% of which show up once; roughly 4% is in the top ten. The sequencing input was peripheral blood. The receptor source for this set is a man aged 60 to 69 with COVID-19, enrolled during active disease. CDR3s leave out the opening cysteine and the closing phenylalanine or tryptophan. Some rows mark clone size as missing; the rest say once, few, many or name a class of expanded clone.

clone size | V gene | CDR3 protein
once | TRBV30 | AWSATLEAF
NA | TRBV5-1 | ASSVGQGRYGYT
once | TRBV7-9 | ASSLGGYGTEAF
NA | TRBV29-1 | SVARQGNYGYT
once | TRBV28 | ASSFWAAGGASYEQY
NA | TRBV25-1 | ASGRVGRAF
once | TRBV6-2/TRBV6-3 | ASSYSANRVYSNQPQH
NA | TRBV4-2 | ASSQLLAGGFTDTQY
NA | TRBV9 | ASSVAGGNTEAF
NA | TRBV11-2 | ASSLSGGPYEQY
NA | TRBV4-2 | ASSQDWLAYEQY
NA | TRBV19 | ASRTLNTIY
few | TRBV5-4 | AGGQGPNTGELF
NA | TRBV28 | ASSSPGHEQY
NA | TRBV29-1 | SIQGSSNEQY
NA | TRBV3-1/TRBV3-2 | ASSLISGGDYEQY
NA | TRBV5-1 | ASSLRGNYGYT
NA | TRBV7-3 | ASSRTGGTDTQY
NA | TRBV3-1/TRBV3-2 | ASSLGRSQETQY
NA | TRBV11-2 | ASSRDRDYNEQF
once | TRBV18 | ASSPWTGSINEKLF
once | TRBV19 | ASSIGTASNEKLF
once | TRBV19 | ASSSLGGYGYT
NA | TRBV18 | ASSLNRGVEQPQH